These T cell receptor beta chains were read from a single sample in a study of cytotoxic CD8 clonotypes in ibrutinib-treated CLL. Some clones are missing from TCRdb's copy, which holds only in-frame ones; the method was immunoSEQ multiplex PCR. The table records some 130,000 clones, 91% of them present only once. The specimen comprised PBMCs, sampled after 12 months of ibrutinib treatment. Receptors were obtained from a human donor with chronic lymphocytic leukemia. CDR3s include the opening cysteine and the closing phenylalanine or tryptophan. Not all rows give a size; the values are once, few, many and, for expanded clones, a class.

j_call: TRBJ1-3
clone_size: .
v_call: TRBV15
cdr3_aa: CATSRDSAISGNTIYF

j_call: TRBJ2-3
clone_size: .
v_call: TRBV14
cdr3_aa: CASSHERAGWDF

j_call: TRBJ2-1
clone_size: few
v_call: TRBV5-6
cdr3_aa: CASSLDQGDEQFF

j_call: TRBJ2-5
clone_size: .
v_call: TRBV28
cdr3_aa: CASRKTQGMKTQYF

j_call: TRBJ2-7
clone_size: once
v_call: TRBV19
cdr3_aa: CASSTGPFYEQYF

j_call: TRBJ1-5
clone_size: .
v_call: TRBV11-2
cdr3_aa: CASSFGGGQPQHF

j_call: TRBJ1-5
clone_size: .
v_call: TRBV27
cdr3_aa: CASSLGPRNQPQHF

j_call: TRBJ1-1
clone_size: .
v_call: TRBV7-9
cdr3_aa: CASSLQENTEAFF

j_call: TRBJ2-1
clone_size: .
v_call: TRBV5-1
cdr3_aa: CASSLSLNNEQFF

j_call: TRBJ1-5
clone_size: .
v_call: TRBV9
cdr3_aa: CASSPGTGSFSNQPQHF

j_call: TRBJ2-5
clone_size: .
v_call: TRBV7-8
cdr3_aa: CASSPGQGAPTGGLETQYF

j_call: TRBJ2-5
clone_size: .
v_call: TRBV9
cdr3_aa: CASSVEQGVRETQYF

j_call: TRBJ2-7
clone_size: .
v_call: TRBV19
cdr3_aa: CASSISGGGDEQYF

j_call: TRBJ1-1
clone_size: .
v_call: TRBV19
cdr3_aa: CASINPQGEAFF

j_call: TRBJ2-7
clone_size: .
v_call: TRBV7-8
cdr3_aa: CASSLAGDRSYEQYF

j_call: TRBJ2-3
clone_size: .
v_call: TRBV11-1
cdr3_aa: CASSWGTSTDTQYF

j_call: TRBJ2-2
clone_size: .
v_call: TRBV7-9
cdr3_aa: CASSLGTGGITGELFF

j_call: TRBJ2-3
clone_size: .
v_call: TRBV6-6
cdr3_aa: CASSPGGLDTQYF

j_call: TRBJ2-2
clone_size: .
v_call: TRBV7-3
cdr3_aa: CASSSPPGELFF

j_call: TRBJ2-2
clone_size: .
v_call: TRBV7-9
cdr3_aa: CASSYLQGAAGELFF

j_call: TRBJ2-2
clone_size: .
v_call: TRBV27
cdr3_aa: CASSLALAGGPTGELFF

j_call: TRBJ1-5
clone_size: .
v_call: TRBV19
cdr3_aa: CASSVQGNQPQHF

j_call: TRBJ2-3
clone_size: .
v_call: TRBV2
cdr3_aa: CASSEVAASTDTQYF

j_call: TRBJ2-7
clone_size: .
v_call: TRBV28
cdr3_aa: CASDSGVGDYEQYF

j_call: TRBJ1-5
clone_size: .
v_call: TRBV4-3
cdr3_aa: CASSQGVTGQPQHF

j_call: TRBJ1-5
clone_size: few
v_call: TRBV10-3
cdr3_aa: CAISEAGSQPQHF

j_call: TRBJ2-2
clone_size: .
v_call: TRBV7-3
cdr3_aa: CASSLNQNGELFF

j_call: TRBJ2-7
clone_size: once
v_call: TRBV19
cdr3_aa: CASSRTGGTSEQYF

j_call: TRBJ1-4
clone_size: .
v_call: TRBV4-3
cdr3_aa: CASSQANKLGTNEKLFF

j_call: TRBJ2-1
clone_size: .
v_call: TRBV28
cdr3_aa: CASSLGLVLDEQFF

j_call: TRBJ2-3
clone_size: few
v_call: TRBV27
cdr3_aa: CASSPRTGADTQYF

j_call: TRBJ1-2
clone_size: .
v_call: TRBV7-8
cdr3_aa: CASSLGRTYGYTF

j_call: TRBJ2-7
clone_size: .
v_call: TRBV18
cdr3_aa: CASSLATSEQYF

j_call: TRBJ2-7
clone_size: .
v_call: TRBV5-1
cdr3_aa: CASSPRQGSYEQYF

j_call: TRBJ2-3
clone_size: .
v_call: TRBV27
cdr3_aa: CASSLRWTSGRGADTQYF

j_call: TRBJ1-2
clone_size: .
v_call: TRBV9
cdr3_aa: CASSTWTGKGYGYTF

j_call: TRBJ1-1
clone_size: .
v_call: TRBV5-4
cdr3_aa: CASSRTGVLGTEAFF

j_call: TRBJ1-5
clone_size: once
v_call: TRBV21-1
cdr3_aa: CASSKGRRGREQPQHF

j_call: TRBJ1-5
clone_size: .
v_call: TRBV5-6
cdr3_aa: CASSLGNQPQHF

j_call: TRBJ2-5
clone_size: .
v_call: TRBV2
cdr3_aa: CASSPDMGTQYF

j_call: TRBJ1-1
clone_size: .
v_call: TRBV5-5
cdr3_aa: CASSLNTGEVTEAFF

j_call: TRBJ2-3
clone_size: .
v_call: TRBV18
cdr3_aa: CASSNTSVTDTQYF